This T cell receptor (beta chain) was identified in a study of T cell repertoires in cytomegalovirus infection. About the research overall: Public TCR beta signature analysis indicated the presence of both CMV infection and matching HLA type. Study-wide points: Totalled public TCR beta family frequency picked out people who carried CMV plus the relevant HLA. Within the response measured ex vivo, HLA-C-restricted CMV-specific TCR beta clonotypes were dominant.

TCRdb reprocessed the reads via MiXCR and lists one record per CDR3 protein. The sample has about 260,000 distinct CDR3 sequences, approximately 10% seen once; the top ten hold around 15%. CDR3 length equals 16 residues. The germline V gene has CDR1 SGHTA and CDR2 FQGNSA. J was trimmed by 0 bases and V by 6 bases; bases with no gene match: 5. This clonotype has at least ten counts. Its antigen remains unknown. The sequence was collected from a human donor in good health (CMV status not recorded). Some clones in this sample may be carry-over from other donors' samples. The sequenced material came from PBMCs. V and J are TRBV7-2 and TRBJ2-6, with 7 bases that match TRBD1. The CDR3 nucleotides read TGTGCCAGCAGAGGTAACAGGGGCTCTGGGGCCAACGTCCTGACTTTC. Protein: CASRGNRGSGANVLTF.